This T cell receptor (beta chain) was obtained from a study of T cell repertoires in cytomegalovirus infection (dated by TCRdb to between 2018 and 2021). In the study overall: Donor HLA type was relevant to the analysis, because carriage of CMV infection together with the matching HLA type was indicated by public TCR beta signatures.

V has 6 bases trimmed and J has 2 bases trimmed; junction bases matching no gene number 2. The CDR3, from cysteine to phenylalanine, totals 13 residues. CDR3 DNA only is kept here, 39 bases in frame from base 1. Here is what the overall study found, with its caveats: In both this cohort and an independent roughly 350-donor cohort, the cumulative frequency of public TCR beta family members distinguished carriers of CMV infection plus the relevant HLA type. The ex vivo response was dominated by HLA-C-restricted CMV-specific TCR beta clonotypes, which also provided the single most frequent clonotype in two of eight donors.

Reads for this sample came from an Illumina HiSeq 1500. TCRdb reprocessed the public reads (quality trimming at Q25 with fastp, clone calling with MiXCR) and kept in-frame beta chains. Rows with a matching CDR3 protein are joined into one entry that keeps the most common DNA and genes. The sample data list more than 75,000 distinct CDR3 sequences, and roughly 3.6% of these were observed just once. The ten most abundant clones make up approximately 5% of the sample. This clonotype has ten or more counts. Its antigen remains undetermined. No base quality information exists; no much larger clone differs at one position.

The chain employs TRBV12-3 or TRBV12-4 and TRBJ1-2; the junction holds 8 bases that match TRBD1. Input material: PBMCs. The TCR was taken from a human donor in good health (CMV status not recorded). Some clones in this sample may be carry-over from other donors' samples. The nucleotide sequence reads as follows: TGTGCCAGCAGCAGGGACAGGAACTATGGCTACACCTTC. Its protein product is CASSRDRNYGYTF.